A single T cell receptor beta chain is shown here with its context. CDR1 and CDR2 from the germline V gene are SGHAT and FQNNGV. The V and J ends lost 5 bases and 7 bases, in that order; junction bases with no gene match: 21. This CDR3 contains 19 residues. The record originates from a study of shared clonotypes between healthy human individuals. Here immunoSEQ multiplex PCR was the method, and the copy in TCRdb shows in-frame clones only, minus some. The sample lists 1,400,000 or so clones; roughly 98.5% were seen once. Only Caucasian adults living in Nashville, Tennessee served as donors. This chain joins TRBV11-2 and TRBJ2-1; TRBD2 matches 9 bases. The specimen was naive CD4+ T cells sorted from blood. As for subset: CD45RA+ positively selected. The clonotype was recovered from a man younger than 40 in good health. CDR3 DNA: TGTGCCAGCAGCCAGGGGGTTGGTAGCGGGAGTTTATTTCTGAATGAGCAGTTCTTC. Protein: CASSQGVGSGSLFLNEQFF.